The next 26 T cell receptor beta chains were all read from a single sample in a study of T cells in Graves' hyperthyroidism and ophthalmopathy. Amplified regions were TCR beta CDR3 sequences from RNA transcripts. The HTBI primer set served for first-round RT-PCR of the TCR CDR3. One entry per CDR3 protein results from TCRdb running MiXCR on the multiplex PCR reads. The sample comprises about 530,000 distinct CDR3 sequences, 15% to 20% of which are singletons, and under 20% rests with the top ten. What was sequenced was blood. The source is a young woman with Graves' ophthalmopathy.

This clonotype occurred many times. At one end, the junction sequence differs from germline, possibly due to a read error. The chain has TRBV9 and TRBJ2-7; perhaps TRBD2 as D (6 bases). The germline V gene has CDR1 SGDLS and CDR2 YYNGEE. This CDR3 has 13 amino acids. This CDR3 reads CASSVVGGYEQYF. Here the CDR3 DNA reads TGCGCCAGCAGCGTGGTGGGAGGCTACGAGCAGTACTTC.

This clonotype appeared many times. The genes are TRBV6-1 and TRBJ1-5; D not certain. The ends were cut back, 0 bases at V and 3 bases at J, with 6 bases in the middle. The CDR3 sequence is 14 residues long. Germline lookup yields CDR1 MNHNS and CDR2 SASEGT. The CDR3 DNA sequence: TGTGCCAGCAGTGAAGCAGGGCCCAATCAGCCCCAGCATTTT. Protein product: CASSEAGPNQPQHF.

There are a few counts of this clonotype. The chain combines TRBV20-1 with TRBJ2-3, with D possibly being TRBD1 (6 bases). From germline, CDR1 is DFQATT and CDR2 SNEGSKA (reference sequence). The CDR3 length is 11 residues. Trimming removed 6 bases at V and 5 bases at J, with 9 bases between. CDR3 region: CSAQGKDTQYF. The CDR3 DNA sequence: TGCAGTGCCCAGGGGAAAGATACGCAGTATTTT.

This clonotype was counted only a few times. This sequence joins TRBV9 and TRBJ2-5; weak D call: TRBD2 (5 bases). Between the trimmed V and J ends, which lost 3 bases and 5 bases, there was a span of 14 bases. Per germline, CDR1 SGDLS and CDR2 YYNGEE. CDR3 length: 14 residues. The CDR3 sequence is CASSATGERETQYF. As DNA, the CDR3 is TGTGCCAGCAGCGCCACCGGGGAACGGGAGACCCAGTACTTC.

CDR3 in DNA: TGTGCCAGCAGTTTAATGGCGGGAGAGGAGACCCAGTACTTC. As protein: CASSLMAGEETQYF. V is TRBV28 and J is TRBJ2-5; TRBD2 matches at 7 bases. CDR1 and CDR2 from the germline V gene are MDHEN and SYDVKM. The J segment lost 5 bases and the V segment lost 2 bases, leaving 5 bases of the junction unmatched. The CDR3 contains 14 residues.

The CDR3 bases are TGTGCCAGCAGCGGGCAGACAGGCCTCACTAAAAACATTCAGTACTTC. This codes for CASSGQTGLTKNIQYF. This rearrangement joins TRBV9 to TRBJ2-4, with D possibly matching TRBD1 (6 bases). This CDR3 is built from 16 residues. The V gene's germline CDR1 is SGDLS and CDR2 YYNGEE. V was pared by 3 bases and J by 4 bases, with 17 bases between.

This clonotype was seen more than once but under ten times. V and J are TRBV11-3 and TRBJ2-3; TRBD2 aligns across 7 bases. Losses at the gene ends were 6 bases for V and 6 bases for J; bases not matched to a gene: 9. Germline-derived CDR1 and CDR2 are SGHNT and YENEEA. CDR3 length equals 14 residues. The CDR3 nucleotides are TGTGCCAGCAGTAAGGACGCGGGGGAGGATACGCAGTATTTT. It codes for CASSKDAGEDTQYF. The full variable domain, in which reference TRBV11-3 and TRBJ2-3 provide the parts outside the CDR3, is EAGVVQSPRYKIIEKKQPVAFWCNPISGHNTLYWYLQNLGQGPELLIRYENEEAVDDSQLPKDRFSAERLKGVDSTLKIQPAELGDSAVYLCASSKDAGEDTQYFGPGTRLTVL.

As regards this clonotype: Possible read error: a much larger clone is one base away. The DNA of the CDR3 is TGTGCCAGCGGATCGACAGCGACTAATGAAAAACTGTTTTTT. Protein sequence: CASGSTATNEKLFF. This chain joins TRBV28 and TRBJ1-4, with a possible D match to TRBD1 (5 bases). The CDR3 extends over 14 amino acids. V lost 8 bases, J lost 2 bases, and 12 bases lay in between. CDR1 is MDHEN, CDR2 SYDVKM, per germline.

This clonotype was detected many times. The chain uses TRBV12-3 or TRBV12-4 and TRBJ1-2; D not resolved. The CDR3 has 13 amino acids. V was shortened by 6 bases and J by 1 base, with 9 bases between the two germline ends. DNA for the CDR3: TGTGCCAGCAGCCGGACGGTTAACTATGGCTACACCTTC. It yields the protein CASSRTVNYGYTF.

The chain joins TRBV3-1 to TRBJ2-6; possible D gene TRBD1, 6 bases. Deletions cut 2 bases from V and 2 bases from J, with 13 bases between. Germline assignment: CDR1 LGHDT and CDR2 YNNKEL (reference sequence). The CDR3 is 17 residues long. The CDR3 region is CASSQRLTGAGANVLTF. Here the CDR3 DNA reads TGTGCCAGCAGCCAACGCTTGACAGGTGCTGGGGCCAACGTCCTGACTTTC.

The chain is built from TRBV28 and TRBJ1-4; TRBD1 might be the D (5 bases). This CDR3 region has 15 residues. V was trimmed by 5 bases and J by 8 bases, leaving 18 bases between them. Germline CDR1 MDHEN, CDR2 SYDVKM. CDR3 amino acids: CASSPLQGAGEKLFF. CDR3 nucleotide sequence: TGTGCCAGCAGTCCCCTCCAGGGAGCAGGGGAAAAACTGTTTTTT.

There are a few counts of this clonotype. The chain combines TRBV5-1 with TRBJ1-1; D remains ambiguous. Trimming shortened V by 0 bases and J by 5 bases, and 17 bases separated the two germline ends. This CDR3 has 16 residues. Per the germline V gene, CDR1 is SGHRS and CDR2 is YFSETQ. This CDR3 reads CASSLAGVRLGTEAFF. The DNA for the CDR3 is TGCGCCAGCAGCTTGGCCGGGGTCAGGCTTGGAACTGAAGCTTTCTTT.

Notes on this clonotype: This could be a read error, since a much larger clone is one nucleotide away. The chain couples TRBV6-2 or TRBV6-3 to TRBJ2-6; a possible D gene is TRBD2 (6 bases). The germline V gene encodes CDR1 MNHEY and CDR2 SVGEGT. CDR3 length: 15 amino acids. The CDR3 reads CASSYKGTGADVLTF. CDR3 nucleotides: TGTGCCAGCAGTTACAAGGGGACTGGGGCCGACGTCCTGACTTTC.

This clonotype turned up a few times. CDR3 residues: CASSRDRASGNTIYF. CDR3 coding DNA: TGCGCCAGCAGCCGGGACAGGGCCTCTGGAAACACCATATATTTT. The chain is built from TRBV5-1 and TRBJ1-3; TRBD1 agrees at 9 bases. Germline lookup yields CDR1 SGHRS and CDR2 YFSETQ. V shed 4 bases, J shed 0 bases, and the junction held 2 bases outside the gene matches. The CDR3 is 15 amino acids.

This clonotype was observed at least ten times. The chain joins TRBV12-3 or TRBV12-4 to TRBJ1-1; D gene ambiguous. V lost 1 base, J lost 0 bases, and 9 bases lay in between. The CDR3 sequence is 15 residues long. CDR3 sequence reads: CASSLGSQLNTEAFF. CDR3 nucleotides: TGTGCCAGCAGTTTAGGTTCCCAGCTGAACACTGAAGCTTTCTTT.

The chain recombines TRBV19 with TRBJ1-5; 8 bases fit TRBD1. The V segment lost 7 bases and the J segment 1 base; nucleotides outside the gene matches: 6. The germline gives CDR1 LNHDA, CDR2 SQIVND (reference sequence). This CDR3 is built from 15 residues. Written as DNA, the CDR3 is TGTGCCAGTACCAGACAGGGGCCAAGCAATCAGCCCCAGCATTTT. Translating it yields CASTRQGPSNQPQHF. The full variable domain, completed using reference TRBV19 and TRBJ1-5, is DGGITQSPKYLFRKEGQNVTLSCEQNLNHDAMYWYRQDPGQGLRLIYYSQIVNDFQKGDIAEGYSVSREKKESFPLTVTSAQKNPTAFYLCASTRQGPSNQPQHFGDGTRLSIL.

This chain links TRBV29-1 with TRBJ2-7; 7 nucleotides line up with TRBD1. V shed 3 bases, J shed 6 bases, and the junction held 5 bases outside the gene matches. CDR3 length equals 12 residues. The germline V gene encodes CDR1 SQVTM and CDR2 ANQGSEA. The CDR3 DNA reads TGCAGCGTTGAGCCACAGGGGAGCGAGCAGTACTTC. Amino acid sequence: CSVEPQGSEQYF.

Points on this clonotype: The limits of the CDR3 on the DNA are not certain, so only TCRdb's listed CDR3 is given. The chain employs TRBV28 and TRBJ2-2; TRBD2 reflects the table's D call only, with no check against the DNA. With termini counted, the CDR3 has 17 amino acids. Germline V gene sequence: CDR1 MDHEN, CDR2 SYDVKM. CDR3 region: CASSLWQLAGGPGSCFF.

The chain recombines TRBV5-6 with TRBJ1-5; D remains unclear. The CDR3 extends over 19 amino acids. Looked up from germline, CDR1 is SGHDT and CDR2 is YYEEEE. Trimming removed 0 bases at V and 0 bases at J, with 19 bases between. The CDR3 DNA sequence: TGTGCCAGCAGCTTGGCTTTAGGTTCCGGGCCGTATAGCAATCAGCCCCAGCATTTT. This translates into CASSLALGSGPYSNQPQHF.

In its sample, this clonotype was seen many times. V gene TRBV11-2 combines with J gene TRBJ2-3, with D maybe TRBD2 (5 bases). V shed 6 bases and J shed 2 bases, with 18 bases lying between them. The CDR3 extends over 16 amino acids. Germline values: CDR1 SGHAT, CDR2 FQNNGV. CDR3 protein: CASRKVGGFLTDTQYF. CDR3 nucleotides: TGTGCCAGCAGGAAAGTCGGAGGTTTCCTCACAGATACGCAGTATTTT.

This chain uses TRBV6-1 with TRBJ2-3; 10 nucleotides align to TRBD1. This CDR3 is 16 amino acids long. Losses at the gene ends were 0 bases for V and 2 bases for J; bases not matched to a gene: 2. Germline-derived CDR1 and CDR2 are MNHNS and SASEGT. CDR3 DNA: TGTGCCAGCAGTGAAGCGGGGACAGGGGTCACAGATACGCAGTATTTT. Encoded protein: CASSEAGTGVTDTQYF.

This clonotype was observed a handful of times. V usage is TRBV7-6 and J usage is TRBJ2-7, with 8 positions matching TRBD2. The CDR3 is 15 amino acids. V lost 5 bases, J lost 0 bases, and 6 bases stayed unmatched. Per the germline V gene, CDR1 is SGHVS and CDR2 is FNYEAQ. This CDR3 reads CASSQEREFSYEQYF. The CDR3, as DNA: TGTGCCAGCAGCCAGGAGCGGGAGTTCTCCTACGAGCAGTACTTC. Drawing the rest from reference TRBV7-6 and TRBJ2-7, the complete variable domain is GAGVSQSPRYKVTKRGQDVALRCDPISGHVSLYWYRQALGQGPEFLTYFNYEAQQDKSGLPNDRFSAERPEGSISTLTIQRTEQRDSAMYRCASSQEREFSYEQYFGPGTRLTVT.

The chain is built from TRBV12-3 or TRBV12-4 and TRBJ2-5, with no clear D. This CDR3 is 12 amino acids long. The V gene lost 5 bases and the J gene lost 5 bases, with 9 bases spanning the gap. In DNA form, the CDR3 reads TGTGCCAGCAGTAAAGCCTACGAGACCCAGTACTTC. Its translation is CASSKAYETQYF.

CDR3 loop: CASRPGRLDQETQYF. CDR3 sequence (DNA): TGTGCCAGCAGGCCGGGACGATTAGACCAAGAGACCCAGTACTTC. The chain couples TRBV2 to TRBJ2-5; D possibly uses TRBD1 or TRBD2 (5 bases each). Germline assignment: CDR1 SNHLY and CDR2 FYNNEI. The V end lost 6 bases, the J end lost 0 bases, and 14 bases lay between the germline ends. The CDR3 sequence is 15 residues long.

V and J are TRBV6-1 and TRBJ2-3, with a tentative D call TRBD2 (6 bases). The V end lost 1 base, the J end lost 6 bases, and 23 bases lay between the germline ends. Germline CDR1 is MNHNS and CDR2 is SASEGT. This CDR3 comprises 18 residues. CDR3 residues: CASSEEGWVGGRADTQYF. For the CDR3, the DNA is TGTGCCAGCAGTGAAGAGGGTTGGGTCGGGGGTCGGGCGGATACGCAGTATTTT.

The sample holds a few counts of this clonotype. The chain's CDR3 is CASSQLATGGYTF. Written as DNA, the CDR3 is TGCGCCAGCAGCCAACTGGCGACGGGCGGCTACACCTTC. This rearrangement joins TRBV4-1 to TRBJ1-2; D is ambiguous. Per germline, CDR1 MGHRA and CDR2 YSYEKL. CDR3 size: 13 residues. Trimming took off 2 bases at V and 8 bases at J, with 12 bases between the two ends.